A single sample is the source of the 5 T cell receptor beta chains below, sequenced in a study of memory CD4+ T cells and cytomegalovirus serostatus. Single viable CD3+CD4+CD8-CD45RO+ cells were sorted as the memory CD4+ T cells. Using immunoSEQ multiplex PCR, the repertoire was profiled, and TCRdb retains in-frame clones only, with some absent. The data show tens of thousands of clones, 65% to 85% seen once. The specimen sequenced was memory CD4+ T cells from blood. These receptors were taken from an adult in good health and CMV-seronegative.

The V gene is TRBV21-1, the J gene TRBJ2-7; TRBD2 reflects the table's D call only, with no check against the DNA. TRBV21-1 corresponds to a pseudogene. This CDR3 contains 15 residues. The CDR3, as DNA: TGTGCCACTTCCGTGCTAGCGGGGCAATTCTACGAGCAGTACTTC. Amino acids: CATSVLAGQFYEQYF.

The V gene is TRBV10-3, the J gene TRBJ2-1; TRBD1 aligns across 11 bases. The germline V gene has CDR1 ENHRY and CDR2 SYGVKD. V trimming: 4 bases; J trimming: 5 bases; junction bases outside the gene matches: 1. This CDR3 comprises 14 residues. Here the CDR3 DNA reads TGTGCCATCAGTGGGGGACAGGGGGACAATGAGCAGTTCTTC. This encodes CAISGGQGDNEQFF.

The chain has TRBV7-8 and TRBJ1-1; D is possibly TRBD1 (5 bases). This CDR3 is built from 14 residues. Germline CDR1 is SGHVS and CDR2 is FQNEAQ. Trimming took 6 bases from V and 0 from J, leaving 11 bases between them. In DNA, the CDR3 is TGTGCCAGCAGACTGATGGGGGTGAACACTGAAGCTTTCTTT. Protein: CASRLMGVNTEAFF.

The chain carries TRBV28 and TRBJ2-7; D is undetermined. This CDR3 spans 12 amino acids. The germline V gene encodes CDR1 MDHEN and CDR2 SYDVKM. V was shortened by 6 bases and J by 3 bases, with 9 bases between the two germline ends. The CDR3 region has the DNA TGTGCCAGCAGCCGAGGATACTACGAGCAGTACTTC. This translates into CASSRGYYEQYF. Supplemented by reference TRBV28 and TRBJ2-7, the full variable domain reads DVKVTQSSRYLVKRTGEKVFLECVQDMDHENMFWYRQDPGLGLRLIYFSYDVKMKEKGDIPEGYSVSREKKERFSLILESASTNQTSMYLCASSRGYYEQYFGPGTRLTVT.

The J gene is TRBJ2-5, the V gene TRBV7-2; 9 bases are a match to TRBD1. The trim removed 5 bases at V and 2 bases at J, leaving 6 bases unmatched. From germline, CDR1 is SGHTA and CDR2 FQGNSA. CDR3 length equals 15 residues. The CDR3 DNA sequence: TGTGCCAGCAGCATAACCGGGACAGGGCAAGAGACCCAGTACTTC. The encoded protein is CASSITGTGQETQYF.